These T cell receptor beta chains were read from a single sample in a study of CD8+CD57+ T cells in acquired aplastic anemia. TCRdb called the reads again in MiXCR, with one record for every CDR3 protein. In the table there are roughly 120,000 distinct CDR3 sequences, under 65% of which are singletons. Sequenced: sorted CD4+, CD8+, or CD8+CD57+ T cells (not recorded which) from PBMCs. These receptors originate from a human donor with aplastic anemia. CDR3s leave out the opening cysteine and the closing phenylalanine or tryptophan.

j_call v_call cdr3_aa
TRBJ1-2 TRBV10-3 AISEADPYGYT
TRBJ2-5 TRBV16 ASSHSTPLETQY
TRBJ1-5 TRBV6-1 ASSENLANQPQH
TRBJ2-1 TRBV2 ASKQGSYNEQF
TRBJ1-4 TRBV5-1 ASSLGQGGEKLF
TRBJ2-7 TRBV5-1 ASSLALAQSRNLLYEQY
TRBJ1-2 TRBV9 ASSVERAPIVRGYT
TRBJ1-1 TRBV2 ASSRGYGEAF
TRBJ2-7 TRBV5-1 ASQGGYEQY
TRBJ2-7 TRBV20-1 SARPDTAYEQY
TRBJ2-3 TRBV5-4 ASSLGHLGGSAVRDTRY
TRBJ2-7 TRBV7-8 ASSRSRDRTYEQY
TRBJ2-5 TRBV7-7 ASSSSIAGKETQY
TRBJ2-7 TRBV5-4 ASSLVAAEQY
TRBJ2-1 TRBV15 ATSRTERHNEQF
TRBJ2-7 TRBV2 ASSEISAENYEQY
TRBJ2-3 TRBV3-1 ASTDRQQYNEQY
TRBJ2-7 TRBV15 ATSEVGRGHEQY
TRBJ1-6 TRBV4-2 ASSPGQVYNSPLH
TRBJ2-7 TRBV2 ASSDRQVGREQY
TRBJ2-3 TRBV19 ASSVATPTDTQY
TRBJ2-7 TRBV6-5 ASSYGDLDEQY
TRBJ2-3 TRBV2 ASIGGIGTDTQY
TRBJ2-5 TRBV15 ATSSRRAGVETQY
TRBJ2-3 TRBV6-1 ASSPPSPSTDTQY
TRBJ2-2 TRBV10-3 AIRSGTDANTGELF
TRBJ1-6 TRBV10-3 AISDGPGKGSPLH
TRBJ2-1 TRBV6-1 ASSPRVSVTYNEQF
TRBJ1-1 TRBV7-9 ASSFSGAEAF
TRBJ2-1 TRBV2 ASSPGGLDTYNEQF
TRBJ2-7 TRBV10-3 AISESSGRAYEQY
TRBJ2-7 TRBV7-6 ASSVGVGEQY
TRBJ2-3 TRBV3-1 ASSQWDSGPDTQY
TRBJ1-2 TRBV19 ASSIGTGLRYGYT
TRBJ2-7 TRBV7-9 ASSLGWYEQY
TRBJ1-2 TRBV25-1 ASSSGGNYGYT
TRBJ2-2 TRBV24-1 ATSDSTGPTGELF
TRBJ1-6 TRBV13 ASSLSAENSPLH
TRBJ2-5 TRBV7-9 ASSWRGVETQY
TRBJ2-7 TRBV7-2 ASSRSYEQY
TRBJ1-2 TRBV20-1 SAPPGGAIGYT
TRBJ1-5 TRBV6-2/TRBV6-3 ASSPDRGGNQPQH
TRBJ2-6 TRBV9 ASSPRWDSGANVLT
TRBJ2-1 TRBV7-8 ASSLVGGTYNEQF
TRBJ1-5 TRBV15 ATSSSSGDQPQH
TRBJ2-7 TRBV11-3 ASSESGGAYEQY
TRBJ2-7 TRBV20-1 SARVPGGAYEQY
TRBJ2-7 TRBV7-2 ASSIPGGPYEQY
TRBJ2-5 TRBV12-3/TRBV12-4 ASSSEGTQY